This TCR beta chain was found in a study of blood T cell repertoires in COVID-19. Original processing notes: Counts of nucleated cells, estimated from reference gene primer amplification, were obtained. Profiled with immunoSEQ multiplex PCR; TCRdb holds only in-frame clones, not every one. V and J calls and clone size are those listed in that table; D and trimming were worked out from the DNA. This table holds fewer than 700,000 clones, around 90% found once. V gave up 2 bases and J gave up 10 bases, with 20 bases separating them. The CDR3 runs to 14 residues. Germline CDR1 GTSNPN, CDR2 SVGIG (reference sequence). Seattle researchers signed up patients amid active infection and tracked them longitudinally.

This sequence was found in a woman aged 45-65 years with COVID-19, enrolled during active disease. The specimen sequenced was peripheral blood. The chain joins TRBV30 to TRBJ1-2; D remains ambiguous. CDR3 DNA sequence: TGTGCCTGGAGTAGGCCCGAGGGTGACGGGGACTACACCTTC. Amino acid sequence: CAWSRPEGDGDYTF.